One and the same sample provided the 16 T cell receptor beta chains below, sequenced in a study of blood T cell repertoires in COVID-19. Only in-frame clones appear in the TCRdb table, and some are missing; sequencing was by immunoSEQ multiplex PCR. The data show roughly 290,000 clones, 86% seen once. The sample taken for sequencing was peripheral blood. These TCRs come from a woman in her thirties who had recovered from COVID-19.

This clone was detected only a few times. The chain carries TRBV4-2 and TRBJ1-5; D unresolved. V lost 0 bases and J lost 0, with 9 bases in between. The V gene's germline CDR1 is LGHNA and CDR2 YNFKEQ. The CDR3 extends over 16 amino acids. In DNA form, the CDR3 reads TGTGCCAGCAGCCAAGAAGTACAGAATAGCAATCAGCCCCAGCATTTT. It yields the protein CASSQEVQNSNQPQHF.

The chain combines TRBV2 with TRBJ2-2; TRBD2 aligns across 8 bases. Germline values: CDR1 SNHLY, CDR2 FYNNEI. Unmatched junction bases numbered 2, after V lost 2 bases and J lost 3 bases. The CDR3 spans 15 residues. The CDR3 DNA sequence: TGTGCCAGCAGTGAAACTAGCGGATACACCGGGGAGCTGTTTTTT. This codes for CASSETSGYTGELFF.

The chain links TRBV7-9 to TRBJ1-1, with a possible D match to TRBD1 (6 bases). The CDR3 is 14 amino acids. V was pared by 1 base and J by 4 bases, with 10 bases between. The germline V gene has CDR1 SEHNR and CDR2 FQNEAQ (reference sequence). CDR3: CASSLVIGGTEAFF. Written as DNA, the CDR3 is TGTGCCAGCAGCTTAGTTATAGGGGGCACTGAAGCTTTCTTT.

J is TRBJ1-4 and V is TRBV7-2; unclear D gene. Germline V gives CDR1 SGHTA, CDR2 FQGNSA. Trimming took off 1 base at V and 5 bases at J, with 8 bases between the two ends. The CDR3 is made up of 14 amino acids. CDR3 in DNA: TGTGCCAGCAGCTTAGTCGGGAGAAATGAAAAACTGTTTTTT. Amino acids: CASSLVGRNEKLFF.

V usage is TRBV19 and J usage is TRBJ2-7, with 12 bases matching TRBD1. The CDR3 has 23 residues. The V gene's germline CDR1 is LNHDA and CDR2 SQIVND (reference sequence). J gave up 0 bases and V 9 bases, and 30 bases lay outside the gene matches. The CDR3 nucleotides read TGTGCCAGACCACTCTGCGGAGGGACAGGGGGCCTCGTTAGGACCCCTTTCTCCTACGAGCAGTACTTC. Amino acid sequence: CARPLCGGTGGLVRTPFSYEQYF.

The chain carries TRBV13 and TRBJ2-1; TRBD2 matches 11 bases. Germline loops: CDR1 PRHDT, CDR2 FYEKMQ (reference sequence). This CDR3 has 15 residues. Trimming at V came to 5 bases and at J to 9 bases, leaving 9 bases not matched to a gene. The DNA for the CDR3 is TGTGCCAGCAGCCCCACTAGCGGGAGCTTTGGTGAGCAGTTCTTC. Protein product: CASSPTSGSFGEQFF.

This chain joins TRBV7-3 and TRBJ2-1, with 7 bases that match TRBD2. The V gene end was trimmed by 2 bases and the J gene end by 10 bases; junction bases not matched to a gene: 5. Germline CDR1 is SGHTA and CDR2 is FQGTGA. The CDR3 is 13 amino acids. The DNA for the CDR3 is TGTGCCAGCAGCTTATTAGCGGGTCGGGAGCAGTTCTTC. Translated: CASSLLAGREQFF.

CDR3 region: CASSSASGTGAHHANTGELFF. CDR3 DNA: TGCGCCAGCAGCTCAGCCTCCGGGACAGGGGCCCACCACGCGAACACCGGGGAGCTGTTTTTT. This chain joins TRBV5-1 and TRBJ2-2, with 10 bases matching TRBD1. J lost 0 bases, V lost 3 bases, and 17 bases had no gene match. Germline-derived CDR1 and CDR2 are SGHRS and YFSETQ. The CDR3 contains 21 residues.

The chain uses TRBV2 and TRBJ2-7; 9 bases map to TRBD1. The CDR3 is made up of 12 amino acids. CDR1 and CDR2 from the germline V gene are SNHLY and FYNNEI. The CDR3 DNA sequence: TGTTCCCTAGGACAGGGGAACTACGAGCAGTACTTC. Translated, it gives CSLGQGNYEQYF.

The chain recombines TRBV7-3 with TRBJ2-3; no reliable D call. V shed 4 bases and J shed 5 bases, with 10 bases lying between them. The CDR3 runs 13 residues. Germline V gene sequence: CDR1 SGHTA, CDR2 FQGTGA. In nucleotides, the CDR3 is TGTGCCAGCAGCTCCCCTAACGAAGATACGCAGTATTTT. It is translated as CASSSPNEDTQYF.

The DNA for the CDR3 is TGTGCCAGCAGCTTGGAGGGGATCCAGCCCCAGCATTTT. It translates to CASSLEGIQPQHF. The V call is TRBV5-6, the J call TRBJ1-5, with D possibly being TRBD1 (5 bases). The CDR3 contains 13 residues. V was trimmed by 0 bases and J by 7 bases, leaving 8 bases between them. CDR1 is SGHDT and CDR2 is YYEEEE in the germline V gene.

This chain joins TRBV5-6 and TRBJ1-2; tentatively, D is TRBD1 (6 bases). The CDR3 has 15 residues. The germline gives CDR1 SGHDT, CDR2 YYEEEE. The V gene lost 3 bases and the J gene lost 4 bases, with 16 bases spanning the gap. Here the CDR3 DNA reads TGTGCCAGCAGCTATCAAGACAGGTCCCTCTATGGCTACACCTTC. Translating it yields CASSYQDRSLYGYTF. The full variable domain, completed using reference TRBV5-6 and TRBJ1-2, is DAGVTQSPTHLIKTRGQQVTLRCSPKSGHDTVSWYQQALGQGPQFIFQYYEEEERQRGNFPDRFSGHQFPNYSSELNVNALLLGDSALYLCASSYQDRSLYGYTFGSGTRLTVV.

The chain's CDR3 is CASSLTGESEKLFF. The DNA for the CDR3 is TGTGCCAGCAGCCTCACAGGGGAGAGCGAAAAACTGTTTTTT. This sequence joins TRBV5-4 and TRBJ1-4, with 7 bases matching TRBD1. The CDR3 length is 14 residues. V shed 4 bases, J shed 8 bases, and the junction held 8 bases outside the gene matches. The germline V gene encodes CDR1 SGHNT and CDR2 YYREEE (reference sequence).

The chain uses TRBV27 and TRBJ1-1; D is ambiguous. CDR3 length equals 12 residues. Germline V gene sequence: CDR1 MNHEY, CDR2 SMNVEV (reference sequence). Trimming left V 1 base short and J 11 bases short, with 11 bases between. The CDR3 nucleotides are TGTGCCAGCAGTTTATACGGGATTGGGGCTTTCTTT. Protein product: CASSLYGIGAFF.

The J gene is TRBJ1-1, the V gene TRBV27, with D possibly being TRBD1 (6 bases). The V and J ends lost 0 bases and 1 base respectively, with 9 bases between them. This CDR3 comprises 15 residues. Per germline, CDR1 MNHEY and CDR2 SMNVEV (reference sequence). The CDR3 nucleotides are TGTGCCAGCAGTTTATCGTGGACAGAGAACACTGAAGCTTTCTTT. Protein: CASSLSWTENTEAFF.

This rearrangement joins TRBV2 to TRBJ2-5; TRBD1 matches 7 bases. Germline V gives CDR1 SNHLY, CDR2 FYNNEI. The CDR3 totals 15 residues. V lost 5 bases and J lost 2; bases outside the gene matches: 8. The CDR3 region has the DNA TGTGCCAGCAGTCTCCGGGACAGCCCACAAGAGACCCAGTACTTC. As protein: CASSLRDSPQETQYF.